The text below deals with one TCR beta chain. As yet, its antigen is unknown. The source of the sample is a study of cytomegalovirus exposure and HLA in healthy donors. The study, taken as a whole, reports: Trimming of TCR beta V- and J-genes showed a link, identified in a later analysis, to a missense DCLRE1C variant. Donors belonging to an Asian-associated ancestry cluster reportedly showed fewer N-insertions in productive TCRs than the roughly 670-donor mean, according to what a later analysis found. On later analysis, the bulk of CMV-associated TCR beta chains appeared to be HLA-restricted.

The PCR ran on 60 Vbeta and 13 Jbeta primers. This table comes from immunoSEQ multiplex PCR, and its TCRdb copy is limited to in-frame clones, with some not included. The data show approximately 110,000 clones, and the top ten clones hold less than 4.5%. This clonotype was obtained from a man aged 18 to 30 in good health and CMV-seronegative. Material: PBMCs.

The CDR3 nucleotides are TGTGCCAGCAGCAGAGCAGGGGGCAATTACAATGAGCAGTTCTTC. The encoded protein is CASSRAGGNYNEQFF. V is TRBV5-4 and J is TRBJ2-1; 8 nucleotides agree with TRBD1. Per germline, CDR1 SGHNT and CDR2 YYREEE (reference sequence). V shed 4 bases and J 4 bases; nucleotides not matched to a gene: 7. CDR3 length equals 15 residues.